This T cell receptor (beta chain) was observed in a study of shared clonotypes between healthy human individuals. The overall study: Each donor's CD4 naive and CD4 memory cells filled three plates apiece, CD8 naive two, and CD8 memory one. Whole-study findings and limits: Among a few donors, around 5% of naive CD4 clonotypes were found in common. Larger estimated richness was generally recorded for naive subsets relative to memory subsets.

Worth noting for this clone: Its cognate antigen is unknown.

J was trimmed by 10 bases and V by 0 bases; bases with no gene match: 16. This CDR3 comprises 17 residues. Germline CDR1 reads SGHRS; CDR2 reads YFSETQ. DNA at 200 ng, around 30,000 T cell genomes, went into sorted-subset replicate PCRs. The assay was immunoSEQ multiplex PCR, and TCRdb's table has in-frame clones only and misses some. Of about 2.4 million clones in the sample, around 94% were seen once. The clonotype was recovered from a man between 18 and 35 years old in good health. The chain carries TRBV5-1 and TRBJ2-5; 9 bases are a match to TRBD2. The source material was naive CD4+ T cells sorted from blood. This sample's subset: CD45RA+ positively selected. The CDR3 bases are TGCGCCAGCAGCTTGGCCGCATGGAGCGGGGGGCTTGGGGACCAGTACTTC. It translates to CASSLAAWSGGLGDQYF.